The rows below give T cell receptor beta chains drawn from one sample of a study of blood T cell repertoires in COVID-19. Sequenced by immunoSEQ multiplex PCR; TCRdb stores in-frame clones only, minus some. The repertoire has fewer than 150,000 clones, roughly 80% of them found once; the top ten carry 15% to 20%. What was sequenced was PBMCs or T cells enriched from blood (not recorded which). Receptors originate from a man aged 25-45 years who had recovered from COVID-19. The CDR3 runs from the conserved cysteine through the conserved F or W. A D gene is named only where the DNA matches it firmly. Part of the rows lack a size; the others show once, few, many or a class for expanded clones.

d_gene	v_gene	len	j_gene	abundance	CDR3nt	CDR3aa
.	TRBV3-1/TRBV3-2	16	TRBJ2-1	.	TGTGCCAGCAGCCAGCTTCATGCGGGGTCCTACAATGAGCAGTTCTTC	CASSQLHAGSYNEQFF
.	TRBV27	13	TRBJ1-6	.	TGTGCCAGCAAGGACAGCTACAGGTCACCCCTCCACTTT	CASKDSYRSPLHF
.	TRBV29-1	11	TRBJ2-7	few	TGCAGCGTGGGGGGAGACTACGAGCAGTACTTC	CSVGGDYEQYF
.	TRBV7-9	13	TRBJ1-1	.	TGTGCCAGCAGCTTTGGTGCAGGGACTGAAGCTTTCTTT	CASSFGAGTEAFF
TRBD2	TRBV3-1/TRBV3-2	17	TRBJ2-3	.	TGTGCCAGCAGCCAAGAAAGGGACTACATATCCTCAGATACGCAGTATTTT	CASSQERDYISSDTQYF
.	TRBV10-3	13	TRBJ2-5	.	TGTGCCATCAGTGAGGGCAGGCAAGAGACCCAGTACTTC	CAISEGRQETQYF
.	TRBV29-1	13	TRBJ2-2	.	TGCAGCGTTGGAGGGGGGAACACCGGGGAGCTGTTTTTT	CSVGGGNTGELFF
.	TRBV30	14	TRBJ1-6	many	TGTGCCTCCCAAACGGGGTGGGTTACTTCACCCCTCCACTTT	CASQTGWVTSPLHF
TRBD2	TRBV28	15	TRBJ2-3	once	TGTGCCAGCAGGTCCGCTAGCGGGATAACAGATACGCAGTATTTT	CASRSASGITDTQYF
.	TRBV5-1	15	TRBJ2-3	.	TGCGCCAGCAGCTTGACTTTAGCCCCCACAGATACGCAGTATTTT	CASSLTLAPTDTQYF
.	TRBV5-1	15	TRBJ2-1	.	TGCGCCAGCAGCTTGGGGGCGTCAACCTACAATGAGCAGTTCTTC	CASSLGASTYNEQFF
TRBD1	TRBV27	13	TRBJ2-2	.	TGTGCCAGCAGTGGACAGGGGGCCGGGGAGCTGTTTTTT	CASSGQGAGELFF
TRBD1	TRBV14	16	TRBJ2-7	few	TGTGCCAGCAGCCAAGAATCCGGGACAGGGGTCTACGAGCAGTACTTC	CASSQESGTGVYEQYF
TRBD2	TRBV19	17	TRBJ2-2	.	TGTGCCAGTAGTCCCTCCCTAGCGGGGGGGTTAACCGGGGAGCTGTTTTTT	CASSPSLAGGLTGELFF
.	TRBV6-5	15	TRBJ1-1	.	TGTGCCAGCAGTTTCGGGGGGGGATTGAACACTGAAGCTTTCTTT	CASSFGGGLNTEAFF
.	TRBV7-3	15	TRBJ1-2	.	TGTGCCAGCAGCTTAACTGGGGGCCCGGCGAAGGGCTACACCTTC	CASSLTGGPAKGYTF
.	TRBV25-1	14	TRBJ1-2	.	TGTGCCAGCAGTGAGGGGGACGAGGGGGTCGGCTACACCTTC	CASSEGDEGVGYTF
.	TRBV12-3/TRBV12-4	13	TRBJ2-4	.	TGTGCCATACAGACCTTAAACAAAAACATTCAGTACTTC	CAIQTLNKNIQYF
.	TRBV5-1	14	TRBJ2-7	few	TGCGCCAGCAGCTCAGGACAGAGCTCCTACGAGCAGTACTTC	CASSSGQSSYEQYF
TRBD2	TRBV6-5	15	TRBJ2-1	.	TGTGCCAGCAGTAAGACGGGGGGGTTCACCAGTGAGCAGTTCTTC	CASSKTGGFTSEQFF
TRBD2	TRBV5-4	14	TRBJ2-1	.	TGTGCCAGCAGCTTGGCGGGACTAGCATATGAGCAGTTCTTC	CASSLAGLAYEQFF
TRBD1	TRBV5-4	16	TRBJ1-2	.	TGTGCCAGCAGCCTAGCCTTCGACAGGGTCACCTATGGCTACACCTTC	CASSLAFDRVTYGYTF
TRBD1	TRBV5-1	16	TRBJ1-6	few	TGCGCCAGCAGCTTGGCCGAGGCAGGGGGCCATTCACCCCTCCACTTT	CASSLAEAGGHSPLHF
.	TRBV7-8	14	TRBJ2-1	.	TGTGCCAGCAGCTTAGAGAGGTTCTACAATGAGCAGTTCTTC	CASSLERFYNEQFF
.	TRBV12-5	15	TRBJ1-5	once	TGTGCTAGTGGTTTGGGGGAGAATAGCAATCAGCCCCAGCATTTT	CASGLGENSNQPQHF
TRBD1	TRBV5-8	15	TRBJ2-3	.	TGTGCCAGCAGCTTGGCGGGACAGAGCACAGATACGCAGTATTTT	CASSLAGQSTDTQYF
TRBD2	TRBV19	16	TRBJ2-1	.	TGTGCCAGTAGTCGCGTAGCGGGAGGGCTTCTGAATGAGCAGTTCTTC	CASSRVAGGLLNEQFF
.	TRBV5-4	15	TRBJ2-3	.	TGTGCCAGCAGCTTAGATGGGCTTAGCACAGATACGCAGTATTTT	CASSLDGLSTDTQYF
.	TRBV12-3/TRBV12-4	13	TRBJ2-7	.	TGTGCCAGCAGTCGGGACTCGAGCTACGAGCAGTACTTC	CASSRDSSYEQYF
.	TRBV19	15	TRBJ1-2	.	TGTGCCAGTAGTCTGACAGCTAACCCTAACTATGGCTACACCTTC	CASSLTANPNYGYTF
.	TRBV5-5	13	TRBJ2-2	.	TGTGCCAGCAGCGCGGCTAACACCGGGGAGCTGTTTTTT	CASSAANTGELFF
TRBD1	TRBV6-5	16	TRBJ1-5	.	TGTGCCAGCAGTTACTCGGTCCTCACAGGGGGACAGCCCCAGCATTTT	CASSYSVLTGGQPQHF
.	TRBV3-1/TRBV3-2	13	TRBJ1-2	few	TGTGCCAGCAGCGGTGAGACAGACGCTGGCTACACCTTC	CASSGETDAGYTF
.	TRBV14	15	TRBJ2-1	.	TGTGCCAGCAGCCAAGATCTGCCACGGAGCAATGAGCAGTTCTTC	CASSQDLPRSNEQFF
.	TRBV19	13	TRBJ2-5	.	TGTGCCAGTAGATTATCGGGCCAAGAGACCCAGTACTTC	CASRLSGQETQYF
.	TRBV29-1	15	TRBJ2-2	.	TGCAGCGTTGTTCCCGTAGAGACGAACACCGGGGAGCTGTTTTTT	CSVVPVETNTGELFF
.	TRBV5-1	15	TRBJ2-3	once	TGCGCCAGCAGCCCCGGGGTTGCTAGCACAGATACGCAGTATTTT	CASSPGVASTDTQYF
.	TRBV3-1/TRBV3-2	16	TRBJ1-2	.	TGTGCCAGCAGCCAATTCGAAGGGGGAAAAGACTATGGCTACACCTTC	CASSQFEGGKDYGYTF
.	TRBV5-1	14	TRBJ2-3	.	TGCGCCAGCAGCGCGGACAGAAGCACAGATACGCAGTATTTT	CASSADRSTDTQYF
TRBD1	TRBV5-1	17	TRBJ2-6	.	TGCGCCAGCAGCCGCGGGACAGGGGACGCGGGGGCCAACGTCCTGACTTTC	CASSRGTGDAGANVLTF
TRBD2	TRBV27	16	TRBJ2-3	.	TGTGCCAGCAGCCTATCGCCTAGCGGGAGCACAGATACGCAGTATTTT	CASSLSPSGSTDTQYF
TRBD2	TRBV27	13	TRBJ2-1	.	TGTGCCAGCAGTTTAAGGGAGGGCAATGAGCAGTTCTTC	CASSLREGNEQFF
.	TRBV6-5	13	TRBJ1-1	.	TGTGCCAGCAGACGCAGCGTGGACACTGAAGCTTTCTTT	CASRRSVDTEAFF
TRBD1	TRBV7-2	14	TRBJ1-2	.	TGTGCCAGCAGCTCAGCATCACAGGGGAGCGGCTACACCTTC	CASSSASQGSGYTF
TRBD1	TRBV6-5	15	TRBJ1-2	few	TGTGCCAGCAGAGCGAGCAGGGGGCGAGTCTATGGCTACACCTTC	CASRASRGRVYGYTF
TRBD1	TRBV15	17	TRBJ1-4	.	TGTGCCACCAGCAGAGATTGGGACAGGGGGTCTAATGAAAAACTGTTTTTT	CATSRDWDRGSNEKLFF
TRBD2	TRBV29-1	12	TRBJ2-7	once	TGCAGCGTTAGCGGGAGTTCGCGTGAGCAGTACTTC	CSVSGSSREQYF
TRBD1	TRBV18	15	TRBJ1-3	.	TGTGCCAGCTCCCAGGGACAGAACTCTGGAAACACCATATATTTT	CASSQGQNSGNTIYF
TRBD2	TRBV7-3	17	TRBJ2-1	.	TGTGCCAGCAGCTTAATAGGTAGCGGGAGTTGGGGGGATGAGCAGTTCTTC	CASSLIGSGSWGDEQFF
TRBD2	TRBV25-1	17	TRBJ2-1	.	TGTGCCAGCAGTGAGCCTCTACTAGCGGGAGTCCACAATGAGCAGTTCTTC	CASSEPLLAGVHNEQFF
.	TRBV7-7	13	TRBJ2-3	.	TGTGCCAGCAGCCAAGCGGGCACAGATACGCAGTATTTT	CASSQAGTDTQYF
TRBD1	TRBV6-5	15	TRBJ1-1	.	TGTGCCAGCAGTTCCACAGGGGGCCTGAACACTGAAGCTTTCTTT	CASSSTGGLNTEAFF
TRBD1	TRBV5-1	14	TRBJ2-7	.	TGCGCCAGCAGCTTGGAAGGGGGCTACTACGAGCAGTACTTC	CASSLEGGYYEQYF
TRBD1	TRBV6-5	13	TRBJ1-2	.	TGTGCCAGCAGTCTTGGGACAGGCAGGGGCTACACCTTC	CASSLGTGRGYTF
.	TRBV27	17	TRBJ2-1	.	TGTGCCAGCAGTTTATTGGGTCCTAGGGGATTCTACAATGAGCAGTTCTTC	CASSLLGPRGFYNEQFF
TRBD2	TRBV10-3	15	TRBJ2-5	.	TGTGCCATCAGTGAGTCGACTAGCGGGGTTGAGACCCAGTACTTC	CAISESTSGVETQYF
TRBD2	TRBV12-3/TRBV12-4	13	TRBJ2-1	.	TGTGCCAGCAGAGACGGGACTAGCCCCCCAAGTGTCTTC	CASRDGTSPPSVF
TRBD2	TRBV9	17	TRBJ2-3	.	TGTGCCAGCAGCGGAGGACTAGCGGGGGCTAGCACAGATACGCAGTATTTT	CASSGGLAGASTDTQYF
.	TRBV20-1	15	TRBJ1-5	.	TGCAGTGCTAGTAAGGGCAGGGGTAGAAATCAGCCCCAGCATTTT	CSASKGRGRNQPQHF
.	TRBV9	16	TRBJ1-1	few	TGTGCCAGCAGCGCCCGGCCCTCTGGGGGGGCGTATGATGCTTTCTTT	CASSARPSGGAYDAFF